A selection of T cell receptor beta chains follows, all from one sample in a study of early T cells in non-severe SARS-CoV-2 infection. TCRdb re-analysed the 5' RACE reads in MiXCR, keeping a single row per CDR3 protein. The sample shows about 37,000 distinct CDR3 sequences, 5% to 5.5% of them seen only once. The input for sequencing was whole blood, taken at baseline. The receptors shown here come from an adult who was a healthcare worker with PCR-confirmed SARS-CoV-2 infection or an uninfected control (not recorded which). Both conserved end residues are part of each CDR3. D genes are given only for firm matches. Only some rows state a clone size, as once, few, many or a class for expanded clones.

V: TRBV29-1; D: TRBD2; J: TRBJ2-3; size: many; CDR3: CSVGTSGTDTQYF; DNA: TGCAGCGTTGGGACTAGCGGCACAGATACGCAGTATTTT
V: TRBV7-9; D: -; J: TRBJ2-3; size: many; CDR3: CASSLIAFTDTQYF; DNA: TGTGCCAGCAGCTTAATTGCCTTCACAGATACGCAGTATTTT
V: TRBV20-1; D: TRBD2; J: TRBJ2-3; size: many; CDR3: CSARVVPGLAGVGYTDTQYF; DNA: TGCAGTGCTAGAGTCGTCCCGGGACTAGCGGGAGTGGGCTACACAGATACGCAGTATTTT
V: TRBV19; D: TRBD2; J: TRBJ2-2; size: -; CDR3: CASSIDLPSGNTGELFF; DNA: TGTGCCAGTAGTATAGATCTCCCTAGCGGGAACACCGGGGAGCTGTTTTTT
V: TRBV12-3/TRBV12-4; D: -; J: TRBJ1-5; size: many; CDR3: CASSRSGSSNQPQHF; DNA: TGTGCCAGCAGTCGTTCAGGGAGCAGCAATCAGCCCCAGCATTTT
V: TRBV18; D: -; J: TRBJ1-2; size: -; CDR3: CASSPLDNIAVYTF; DNA: TGTGCCAGCTCACCACTAGACAATATAGCCGTCTACACCTTC
V: TRBV20-1; D: TRBD1; J: TRBJ1-5; size: many; CDR3: CSARRQGARQPQHF; DNA: TGCAGTGCGCGAAGACAGGGGGCACGTCAGCCCCAGCATTTT
V: TRBV12-3/TRBV12-4; D: -; J: TRBJ1-5; size: many; CDR3: CASRSGGDQPQHF; DNA: TGTGCCTCCCGGTCGGGCGGGGATCAGCCCCAGCATTTT
V: TRBV3-1; D: -; J: TRBJ1-2; size: many; CDR3: CASSQVQNYGYTF; DNA: TGTGCCAGCAGCCAAGTTCAGAACTATGGCTACACCTTC
V: TRBV7-8; D: -; J: TRBJ2-1; size: many; CDR3: CASSLPSEQFF; DNA: TGTGCCAGCAGCCTCCCCTCTGAGCAGTTCTTC
V: TRBV2; D: TRBD2; J: TRBJ2-5; size: few; CDR3: CASSALAGGGLAQETQYF; DNA: TGTGCCAGCAGTGCCCTAGCGGGAGGTGGCCTCGCCCAAGAGACCCAGTACTTC
V: TRBV24-1; D: -; J: TRBJ2-5; size: few; CDR3: CATSVGHYQETQYF; DNA: TGTGCCACCAGTGTCGGACACTACCAAGAGACCCAGTACTTC
V: TRBV28; D: -; J: TRBJ2-4; size: -; CDR3: CASSLVARIQYF; DNA: TGTGCCAGCAGTTTGGTAGCGCGGATTCAGTACTTC
V: TRBV14; D: -; J: TRBJ2-3; size: many; CDR3: CASSQTWRGLGDTQYF; DNA: TGTGCCAGCAGCCAAACTTGGCGTGGTCTCGGAGATACGCAGTATTTT
V: TRBV4-3; D: TRBD1; J: TRBJ1-5; size: many; CDR3: CASSQDVAGGWQPQHF; DNA: TGCGCCAGCAGCCAAGATGTGGCAGGGGGGTGGCAGCCCCAGCATTTT
V: TRBV30; D: -; J: TRBJ1-1; size: many; CDR3: CAWSTAIEAFF; DNA: TGTGCCTGGAGCACAGCGATTGAAGCTTTCTTT